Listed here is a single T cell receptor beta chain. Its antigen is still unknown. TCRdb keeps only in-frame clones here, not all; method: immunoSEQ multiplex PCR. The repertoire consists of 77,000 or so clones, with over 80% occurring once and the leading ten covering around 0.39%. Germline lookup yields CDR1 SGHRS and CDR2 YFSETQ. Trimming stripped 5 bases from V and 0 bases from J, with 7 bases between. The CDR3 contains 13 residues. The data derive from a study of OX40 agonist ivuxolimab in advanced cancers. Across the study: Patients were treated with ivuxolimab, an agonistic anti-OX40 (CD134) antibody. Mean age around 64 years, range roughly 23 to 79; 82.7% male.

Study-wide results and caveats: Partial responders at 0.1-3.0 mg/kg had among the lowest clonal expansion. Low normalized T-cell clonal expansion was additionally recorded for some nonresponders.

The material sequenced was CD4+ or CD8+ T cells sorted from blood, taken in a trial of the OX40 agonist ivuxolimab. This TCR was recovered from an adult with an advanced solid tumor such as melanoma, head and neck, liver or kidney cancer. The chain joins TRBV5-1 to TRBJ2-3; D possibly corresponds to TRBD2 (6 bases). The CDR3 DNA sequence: TGCGCCAGCAGGGGAGGAAGCACAGATACGCAGTATTTT. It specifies CASRGGSTDTQYF.